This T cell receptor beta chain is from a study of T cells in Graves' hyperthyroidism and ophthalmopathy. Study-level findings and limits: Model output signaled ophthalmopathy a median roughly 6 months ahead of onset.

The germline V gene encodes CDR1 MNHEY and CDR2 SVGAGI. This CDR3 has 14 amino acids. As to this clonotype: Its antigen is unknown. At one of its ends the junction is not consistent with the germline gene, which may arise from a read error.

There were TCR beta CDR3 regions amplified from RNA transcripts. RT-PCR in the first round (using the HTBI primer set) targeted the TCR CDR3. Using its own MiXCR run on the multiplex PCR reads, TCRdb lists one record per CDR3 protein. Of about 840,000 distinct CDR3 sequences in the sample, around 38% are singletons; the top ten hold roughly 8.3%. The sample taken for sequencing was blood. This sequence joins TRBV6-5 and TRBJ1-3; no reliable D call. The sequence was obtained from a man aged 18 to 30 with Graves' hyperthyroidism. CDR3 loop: CASSYLASGDTIYF. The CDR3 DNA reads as TGTGCCAGCAGTTACTTGGCCTCTGGAGACACCATATATTTT.